This TCR beta chain is from a study of T cell responses to AZD1222 COVID-19 vaccine. Regarding the study as a whole: The sample set comprised mostly white British donors with more females, and clonal diversity was possibly underestimated. Spike as a whole was targeted by vaccine-associated CD4 TCRs, dominant at 160-218 and 743-854. Spike-specific TCR breadth rose after two AZD1222 doses, and depth rose as well.

Remarks on this clone: Its specificity is unknown.

Clones were read by immunoSEQ multiplex PCR, and TCRdb kept only the in-frame ones, dropping some. The repertoire consists of some 170,000 clones, with around 94% occurring once and the leading ten covering roughly 0.9%. The CDR3 is 16 residues long. CDR1 and CDR2 (germline): SNHLY, FYNNEI. Trimming cost V 7 bases and J 0 bases; bases outside gene matches: 9. The clonotype comes from an adult in good health. The source material was peripheral blood, sampled on day 0 of AZD1222 vaccination. The chain is built from TRBV2 and TRBJ1-3; TRBD1 matches at 7 bases. The CDR3, as DNA: TGTGCCAGCACCTTACAGGGGACTCGCTCTGGAAACACCATATATTTT. As protein: CASTLQGTRSGNTIYF.